This T cell receptor (beta chain) was sequenced for a study of blood T cell repertoires in COVID-19. Study context: Whether acute or convalescent, the COVID-19 samples came from the United States, Italy and Spain. The analysed material was cDNA or gDNA that came from T cells, B-cell-depleted T cells, or PBMCs.

Enrolment of Seattle patients took place during active infection, and they were followed longitudinally. This table comes from immunoSEQ multiplex PCR, and its TCRdb copy is limited to in-frame clones, with some not included. The sample has roughly 75,000 clones; about 82% are singletons. Germline CDR1 reads SGHTA; CDR2 reads FQGTGA. Trimming removed 5 bases from V and 2 bases from J; junction bases left unmatched: 7. The CDR3 length is 15 residues. This chain links TRBV7-3 with TRBJ2-3; 7 nucleotides match TRBD2. Sequencing was performed on peripheral blood. The TCR comes from a man aged 50 or older with COVID-19, enrolled during active disease. The CDR3 sequence is CASSRVAGYTDTQYF. The CDR3 DNA sequence: TGTGCCAGCAGCCGCGTAGCGGGCTACACAGATACGCAGTATTTT.